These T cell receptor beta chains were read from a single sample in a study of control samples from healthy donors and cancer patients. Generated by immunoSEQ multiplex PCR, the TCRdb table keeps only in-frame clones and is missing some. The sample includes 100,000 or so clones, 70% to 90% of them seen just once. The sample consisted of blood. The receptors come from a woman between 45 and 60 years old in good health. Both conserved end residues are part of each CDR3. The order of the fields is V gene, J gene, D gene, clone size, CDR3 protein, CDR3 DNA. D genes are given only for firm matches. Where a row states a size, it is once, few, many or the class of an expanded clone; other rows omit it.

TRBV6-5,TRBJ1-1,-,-,CASSWQGSTEAFF,TGTGCCAGCAGTTGGCAGGGAAGCACTGAAGCTTTCTTT
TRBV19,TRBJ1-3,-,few,CASSSVSGGSGNTIYF,TGTGCCAGTAGTTCAGTTTCCGGCGGCTCTGGAAACACCATATATTTT
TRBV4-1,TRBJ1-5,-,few,CASSPGRSQPQHF,TGCGCCAGCAGCCCAGGGAGGAGTCAGCCCCAGCATTTT
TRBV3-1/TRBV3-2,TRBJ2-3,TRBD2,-,CASSQEYGSGSNTQYF,TGTGCCAGCAGCCAAGAGTATGGTAGCGGGAGTAACACGCAGTATTTT
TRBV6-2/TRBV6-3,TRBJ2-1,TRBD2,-,CASSPVGLAGTNEQFF,TGTGCCAGCAGCCCTGTGGGACTAGCGGGAACCAATGAGCAGTTCTTC
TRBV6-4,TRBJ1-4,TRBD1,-,CASTLTRTGEETNEKLFF,TGTGCCAGCACCTTGACCCGGACAGGGGAAGAAACTAATGAAAAACTGTTTTTT
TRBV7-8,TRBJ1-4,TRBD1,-,CASSPGQGGSEKLFF,TGTGCCAGCAGCCCTGGACAGGGCGGGAGTGAAAAACTGTTTTTT
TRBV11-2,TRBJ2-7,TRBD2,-,CASSAPGLAGGAHEQYF,TGTGCCAGCAGCGCACCGGGACTAGCGGGAGGAGCCCACGAGCAGTACTTC
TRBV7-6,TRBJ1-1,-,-,CASSLTQQGEAFF,TGTGCCAGCAGCTTAACACAGCAGGGAGAAGCTTTCTTT
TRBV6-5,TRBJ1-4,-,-,CATTWGAATNEKLFF,TGTGCCACCACTTGGGGGGCTGCAACTAATGAAAAACTGTTTTTT